Each of the 26 T cell receptor beta chains below was sequenced from the same sample in a study of glioma-infiltrating T cells after dendritic cell vaccination. The protocol was immunoSEQ multiplex PCR, while the TCRdb copy is restricted to in-frame clones and leaves out a portion. This sample yields roughly 68,000 clones, of which around 83% are seen a single time; about 8.9% belongs to the top ten. Sample: blood, taken before dendritic cell vaccination. Source of these receptors: a human donor with glioblastoma.

This chain links TRBV4-2 with TRBJ2-1; D possibly corresponds to TRBD2 (6 bases). The germline V and J ends were trimmed by 0 bases and 4 bases, with 10 bases remaining between them. Germline CDR1 and CDR2: LGHNA and YNFKEQ. The CDR3 contains 15 residues. CDR3 DNA: TGTGCCAGCAGCCAAGATATGGAGGGTTACAATGAGCAGTTCTTC. Protein product: CASSQDMEGYNEQFF.

The chain employs TRBV27 and TRBJ1-5, with D unclear. The germline V and J ends were trimmed by 6 bases and 4 bases, with 7 bases remaining between them. The CDR3 has 12 residues. CDR1 MNHEY and CDR2 SMNVEV come from the germline V gene (reference sequence). The CDR3 DNA follows: TGTGCCAGCAGCCCGTTGAATCAGCCCCAGCATTTT. Translating gives CASSPLNQPQHF.

The V and J genes are TRBV27 and TRBJ2-4, with 7 bases identical to TRBD2. This CDR3 comprises 15 residues. CDR1 MNHEY and CDR2 SMNVEV come from the germline V gene (reference sequence). The V gene end was trimmed by 6 bases and the J gene end by 1 base; junction bases not matched to a gene: 6. The CDR3 here is CASSLRLAAKNIQYF. CDR3 nucleotides: TGTGCCAGCAGCCTCAGACTAGCTGCCAAAAACATTCAGTACTTC.

J is TRBJ1-4 and V is TRBV5-1, with D possibly being TRBD1 (5 bases). The CDR3 sequence is 13 residues long. Trimming pared 6 bases from V and 4 bases from J, leaving 10 bases between. Germline V gives CDR1 SGHRS, CDR2 YFSETQ. The CDR3 DNA follows: TGCGCCAGCACGGACAAATTTAATGAAAAACTGTTTTTT. Residues: CASTDKFNEKLFF.

CDR3: CASRGALGQTNTEAFF. CDR3 nucleotides: TGTGCCAGCAGAGGGGCCTTAGGACAGACGAACACTGAAGCTTTCTTT. This chain links TRBV6-4 with TRBJ1-1, with D possibly matching TRBD1 (6 bases). Germline V gene sequence: CDR1 MRHNA, CDR2 SNTAGT. Trimming shortened V by 6 bases and J by 1 base, and 18 bases separated the two germline ends. This CDR3 is 16 amino acids long.

The CDR3 DNA follows: TGTGCCAGCAGCTTAGTGGGGACAGCCAACTATGGCTACACCTTC. It specifies CASSLVGTANYGYTF. The chain uses TRBV7-9 and TRBJ1-2, with 7 bases matching TRBD1. Per the germline V gene, CDR1 is SEHNR and CDR2 is FQNEAQ (reference sequence). Trimming cost V 1 base and J 2 bases; bases outside gene matches: 4. The CDR3 runs 15 residues.

The table lists this clone with a count of one. The DNA of the CDR3 is TGCAGCGTTGGGGCAACCGTGGGTTCCTCGGGCTACACCTTC. This encodes CSVGATVGSSGYTF. The chain uses TRBV29-1 and TRBJ1-2; no firm D call. Trimming stripped 4 bases from V and 8 bases from J, with 20 bases between. Per germline, CDR1 SQVTM and CDR2 ANQGSEA. This CDR3 is built from 14 residues.

The chain is built from TRBV11-3 and TRBJ2-2; 7 positions match TRBD2. Germline V CDR1 and CDR2: SGHNT, YENEEA. This CDR3 has 15 amino acids. Trimming took 5 bases from V and 0 from J; bases not matched to a gene: 3. This CDR3 is CASSLSGANTGELFF. In DNA form, the CDR3 reads TGTGCCAGCAGCCTCAGCGGGGCGAACACCGGGGAGCTGTTTTTT. Filled out from reference TRBV11-3 and TRBJ2-2, the complete variable domain reads EAGVVQSPRYKIIEKKQPVAFWCNPISGHNTLYWYLQNLGQGPELLIRYENEEAVDDSQLPKDRFSAERLKGVDSTLKIQPAELGDSAVYLCASSLSGANTGELFFGEGSRLTVL.

The rearrangement uses TRBV9 and TRBJ2-5, with a tentative D call TRBD2 (6 bases). This CDR3 contains 14 residues. V was shortened by 0 bases and J by 11 bases, with 17 bases between the two germline ends. CDR1 and CDR2 from the germline V gene are SGDLS and YYNGEE. CDR3 coding DNA: TGTGCCAGCAGCGTAGATGGGGGAACGGGGGAGCAGTACTTC. As protein: CASSVDGGTGEQYF.

The chain joins TRBV4-1 to TRBJ1-5; 7 bases line up with TRBD1. The CDR3 has 16 residues. Germline V gene sequence: CDR1 MGHRA, CDR2 YSYEKL. The ends lost 4 bases at V and 6 bases at J; junction bases unmatched: 12. The CDR3 DNA reads as TGCGCCAGCAGCCCTAACTGGGGAAGGGGGCCTCAGCCCCAGCATTTT. Amino acid sequence: CASSPNWGRGPQPQHF.

The chain carries TRBV6-5 and TRBJ2-2; the D gene is possibly TRBD1 (5 bases). The germline V gene encodes CDR1 MNHEY and CDR2 SVGAGI. With 0 bases removed from V and 1 base from J, the gap between germline ends came to 9 bases. The CDR3 is 16 residues long. CDR3 protein: CASSYSRAGNTGELFF. As DNA, the CDR3 is TGTGCCAGCAGTTACTCCAGGGCAGGGAACACCGGGGAGCTGTTTTTT.

The chain combines TRBV5-4 with TRBJ2-3, with 9 bases lining up with TRBD1. V lost 1 base and J lost 4; bases outside the gene matches: 7. Germline lookup yields CDR1 SGHNT and CDR2 YYREEE (reference sequence). This CDR3 is built from 16 residues. The CDR3 region is CASSLPGQGIADTQYF. The CDR3 DNA follows: TGTGCCAGCAGCTTGCCGGGACAGGGTATTGCAGATACGCAGTATTTT. The full variable domain, rest sourced from reference TRBV5-4 and TRBJ2-3, is ETGVTQSPTHLIKTRGQQVTLRCSSQSGHNTVSWYQQALGQGPQFIFQYYREEENGRGNFPPRFSGLQFPNYSSELNVNALELDDSALYLCASSLPGQGIADTQYFGPGTRLTVL.

The chain recombines TRBV7-2 with TRBJ1-2; D possibly corresponds to TRBD1 (6 bases). Deletions cut 2 bases from V and 0 bases from J, with 13 bases between. Germline assignment: CDR1 SGHTA and CDR2 FQGNSA. The CDR3 has 16 residues. CDR3 sequence reads: CASSLNYQGTNYGYTF. DNA of the CDR3: TGTGCCAGCAGCTTAAATTATCAGGGGACTAACTATGGCTACACCTTC.

The V gene is TRBV5-4, the J gene TRBJ2-3; 9 nucleotides agree with TRBD2. V was pared by 3 bases and J by 1 base, with 6 bases of the junction left unmatched. The germline gives CDR1 SGHNT, CDR2 YYREEE (reference sequence). The CDR3 runs to 16 residues. CDR3 nucleotides: TGTGCCAGCAGCTCACCTCCTAGCGGGGGCACAGATACGCAGTATTTT. It specifies CASSSPPSGGTDTQYF.

This clone was counted once. The chain employs TRBV5-4 and TRBJ2-2; no definite D call. This CDR3 spans 12 amino acids. Germline V lookup: CDR1 SGHNT, CDR2 YYREEE (reference sequence). Trimming took off 0 bases at V and 8 bases at J, with 5 bases between the two ends. CDR3 nucleotides: TGTGCCAGCAGCTTGGAAGCGGGGGAGCTGTTTTTT. Translation gives CASSLEAGELFF.

The V and J genes are TRBV5-8 and TRBJ2-1; 14 bases line up with TRBD2. This CDR3 contains 18 residues. Germline CDR1 SGHTS, CDR2 YDEGEE. With 1 base clipped from V and 9 bases from J, the junction kept 12 bases outside the gene matches. The CDR3 nucleotides read TGTGCCAGCAGCTTGAGCGGACTAGCGGGGGGTTTCAATGGTGAGCAGTTCTTC. This encodes CASSLSGLAGGFNGEQFF.

The rearrangement joins TRBV7-8 to TRBJ2-7; tentatively, D is TRBD2 (5 bases). Trimming removed 3 bases at V and 0 bases at J, with 15 bases between. The CDR3 has 16 residues. Germline V gene lookup returns CDR1 SGHVS and CDR2 FQNEAQ. This CDR3 is CASSFRSVVLSYEQYF. CDR3 DNA sequence: TGTGCCAGCAGCTTTCGTAGCGTCGTCCTCTCCTACGAGCAGTACTTC.

The chain couples TRBV19 to TRBJ2-1, with D possibly TRBD2 on 8 matching bases. The CDR3 covers 18 residues. V lost 3 bases and J 3 bases, leaving 21 bases between the germline ends. The germline V gene has CDR1 LNHDA and CDR2 SQIVND (reference sequence). CDR3 nucleotides: TGTGCCAGTAGTATTAGCGGGGCACAGGGGTCGCTCTACAATGAGCAGTTCTTC. It yields the protein CASSISGAQGSLYNEQFF. Looking up the rest from reference TRBV19 and TRBJ2-1 gives the full variable domain: DGGITQSPKYLFRKEGQNVTLSCEQNLNHDAMYWYRQDPGQGLRLIYYSQIVNDFQKGDIAEGYSVSREKKESFPLTVTSAQKNPTAFYLCASSISGAQGSLYNEQFFGPGTRLTVL.

The V call is TRBV7-9, the J call TRBJ1-2, with D unresolved. The length of the CDR3 is 13 residues. V dropped 2 bases and J dropped 1 base, with 5 bases sitting between them. Germline values: CDR1 SEHNR, CDR2 FQNEAQ (reference sequence). The CDR3 here is CASSLNSNYGYTF. CDR3 coding DNA: TGTGCCAGCAGCTTAAACAGTAACTATGGCTACACCTTC.

The chain joins TRBV5-1 to TRBJ2-7; TRBD2 aligns across 11 bases. Germline V gene sequence: CDR1 SGHRS, CDR2 YFSETQ. V gave up 4 bases and J gave up 7 bases; unmatched junction bases: 13. CDR3 length: 16 residues. CDR3 in DNA: TGCGCCAGCAGCCCCACTAGCGGGGGATATCCGGGGGAGCAGTACTTC. Protein sequence: CASSPTSGGYPGEQYF.

As concerns this clone: This specimen includes other DNA sequences encoding the same CDR3. This chain connects TRBV2 to TRBJ2-3; 8 nucleotides line up with TRBD2. With V trimmed by 3 bases and J by 1 base, 3 bases remained unmatched. The CDR3 has 15 residues. Germline V lookup: CDR1 SNHLY, CDR2 FYNNEI. This CDR3 is CASSEGSGGTDTQYF. The DNA for the CDR3 is TGTGCCAGCAGTGAGGGTAGCGGGGGCACAGATACGCAGTATTTT.

The rearrangement links TRBV6-5 to TRBJ1-1, with a possible D match to TRBD1 (6 bases). V was clipped by 5 bases and J by 6 bases, with 10 bases between them. The CDR3 loop spans 12 amino acids. CDR1 is MNHEY and CDR2 is SVGAGI in the germline V gene. The CDR3 nucleotides are TGTGCCAGCAGTGAACCAGGGGCTGAAGCTTTCTTT. Translating it yields CASSEPGAEAFF.

A word on this clone: One end of the junction is discordant with germline, which a read error may explain. The J gene is TRBJ1-6, the V gene TRBV5-1; no definite D call. Germline CDR1 is SGHRS and CDR2 is YFSETQ. The CDR3 is 14 residues long. DNA of the CDR3: TGCGCCAGCCGCAATCGGGATCCCGATTCACTCCTCCACTTT. Protein product: CASRNRDPDSLLHF. The whole variable domain, remainder taken from reference TRBV5-1 and TRBJ1-6, is KAGVTQTPRYLIKTRGQQVTLSCSPISGHRSVSWYQQTPGQGLQFLFEYFSETQRNKGNFPGRFSGRQFSNSRSEMNVSTLELGDSALYLCASRNRDPDSLLHFGNGTRLTVT.

The chain has TRBV5-1 and TRBJ2-3; D remains ambiguous. Germline values: CDR1 SGHRS, CDR2 YFSETQ. The V gene lost 2 bases and the J gene lost 2 bases, with 6 bases spanning the gap. There are 13 residues in the CDR3. The CDR3 DNA reads TGCGCCAGCAGCTTCCCAAACACAGATACGCAGTATTTT. Its translation is CASSFPNTDTQYF.

The rearrangement links TRBV19 to TRBJ1-1; tentatively, D is TRBD1 (5 bases). The CDR3 spans 14 residues. CDR1 LNHDA and CDR2 SQIVND come from the germline V gene (reference sequence). Trimming cost V 5 bases and J 1 base, with 11 bases left between them. The CDR3 bases are TGTGCCAGTAGTTCAGGGATAAGGAACACTGAAGCTTTCTTT. This codes for CASSSGIRNTEAFF.

The chain combines TRBV5-4 with TRBJ2-5, with 10 bases matching TRBD1. Germline V gene sequence: CDR1 SGHNT, CDR2 YYREEE (reference sequence). V shed 0 bases and J 4 bases; nucleotides not matched to a gene: 6. CDR3 size: 16 residues. CDR3 sequence: CASSLGRTGGRETQYF. CDR3 nucleotide sequence: TGTGCCAGCAGCTTGGGTCGGACAGGGGGTCGAGAGACCCAGTACTTC.